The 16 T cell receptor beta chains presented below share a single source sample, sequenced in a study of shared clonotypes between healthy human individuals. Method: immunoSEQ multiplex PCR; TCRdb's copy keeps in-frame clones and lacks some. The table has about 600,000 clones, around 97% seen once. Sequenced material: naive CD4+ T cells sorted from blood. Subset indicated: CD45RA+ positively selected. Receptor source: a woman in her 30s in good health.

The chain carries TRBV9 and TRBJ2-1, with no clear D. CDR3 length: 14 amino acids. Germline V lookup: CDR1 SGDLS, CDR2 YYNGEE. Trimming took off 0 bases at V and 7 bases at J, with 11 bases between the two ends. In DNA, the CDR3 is TGTGCCAGCAGCGTAGGAGATCTCCAAAATGAGCAGTTCTTC. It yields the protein CASSVGDLQNEQFF.

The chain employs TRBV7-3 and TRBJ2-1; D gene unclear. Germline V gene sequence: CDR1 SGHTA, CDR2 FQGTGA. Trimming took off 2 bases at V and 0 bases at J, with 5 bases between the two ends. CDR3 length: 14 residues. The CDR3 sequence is CASSLGPSYNEQFF. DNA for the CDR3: TGTGCCAGCAGCTTAGGGCCCTCCTACAATGAGCAGTTCTTC.

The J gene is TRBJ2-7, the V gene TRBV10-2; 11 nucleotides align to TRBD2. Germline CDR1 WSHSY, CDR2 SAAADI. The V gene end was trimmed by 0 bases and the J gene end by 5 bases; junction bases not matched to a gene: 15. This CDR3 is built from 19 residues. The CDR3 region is CASSESLAGVSFASHEQYF. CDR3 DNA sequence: TGCGCCAGCAGTGAGTCACTAGCGGGAGTTTCATTCGCTTCCCACGAGCAGTACTTC.

CDR3 DNA: TGCGCCAGCAGTGAGTCGGAGAGGGGGGAAGCTTTCTTT. This codes for CASSESERGEAFF. The chain employs TRBV10-1 and TRBJ1-1; a weak D match, TRBD1 (6 bases). The germline gives CDR1 WNHNN, CDR2 SYGVQD (reference sequence). V was clipped by 0 bases and J by 8 bases, with 10 bases between them. CDR3 length: 13 residues.

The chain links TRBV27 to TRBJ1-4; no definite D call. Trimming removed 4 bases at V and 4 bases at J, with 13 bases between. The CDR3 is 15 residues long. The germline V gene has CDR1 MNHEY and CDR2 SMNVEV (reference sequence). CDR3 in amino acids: CASSYTRLVNEKLFF. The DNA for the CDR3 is TGTGCCAGCAGTTATACGCGGCTAGTTAATGAAAAACTGTTTTTT.

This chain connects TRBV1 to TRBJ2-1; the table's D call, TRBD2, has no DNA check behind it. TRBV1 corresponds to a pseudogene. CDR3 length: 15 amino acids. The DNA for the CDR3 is TGCACCAGCAGCCCGTGCGGGAGGGTCAGCAATGAGCAGTTCTTC. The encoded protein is CTSSPCGRVSNEQFF.

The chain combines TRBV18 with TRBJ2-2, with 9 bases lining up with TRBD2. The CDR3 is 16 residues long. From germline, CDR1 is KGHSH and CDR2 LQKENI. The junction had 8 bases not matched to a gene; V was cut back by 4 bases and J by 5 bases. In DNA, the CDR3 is TGTGCCAGCTCACATCGAACGACTAGCGGAACCGGGGAGCTGTTTTTT. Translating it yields CASSHRTTSGTGELFF.

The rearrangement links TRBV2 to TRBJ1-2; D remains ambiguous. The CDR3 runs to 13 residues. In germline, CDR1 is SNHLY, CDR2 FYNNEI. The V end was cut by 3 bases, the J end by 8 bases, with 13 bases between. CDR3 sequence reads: CASSEIPTGGYTF. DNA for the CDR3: TGTGCCAGCAGTGAGATCCCCACGGGGGGCTACACCTTC.

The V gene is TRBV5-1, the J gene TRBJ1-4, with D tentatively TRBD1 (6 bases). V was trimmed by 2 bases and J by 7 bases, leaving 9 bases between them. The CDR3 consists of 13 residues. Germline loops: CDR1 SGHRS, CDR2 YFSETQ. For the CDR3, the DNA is TGCGCCAGCAGCTTTCGGGGGCCTGAAAAACTGTTTTTT. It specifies CASSFRGPEKLFF.

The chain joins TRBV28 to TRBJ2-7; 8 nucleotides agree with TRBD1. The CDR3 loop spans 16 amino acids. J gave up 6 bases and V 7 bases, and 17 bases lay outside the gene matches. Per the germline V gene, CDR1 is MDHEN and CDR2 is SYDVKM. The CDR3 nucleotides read TGTGCCAGCACTTCATCCGGAGGACAGGGACGGCCCGAGCAGTACTTC. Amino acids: CASTSSGGQGRPEQYF.

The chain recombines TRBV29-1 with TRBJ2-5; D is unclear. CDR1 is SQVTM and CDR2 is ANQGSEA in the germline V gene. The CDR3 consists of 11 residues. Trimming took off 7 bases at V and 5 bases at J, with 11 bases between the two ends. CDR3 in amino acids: CSGRIGETQYF. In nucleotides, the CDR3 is TGCAGCGGCCGGATTGGGGAGACCCAGTACTTC.

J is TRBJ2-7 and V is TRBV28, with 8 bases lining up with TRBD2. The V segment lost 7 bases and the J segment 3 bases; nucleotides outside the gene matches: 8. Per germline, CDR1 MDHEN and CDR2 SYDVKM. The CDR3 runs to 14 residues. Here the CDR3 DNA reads TGTGCCAGCATCCCGGGACTAGGAAGCTACGAGCAGTACTTC. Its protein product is CASIPGLGSYEQYF.

CDR3 bases: TGTGCCAGCAGTTTAACCCGGCCCCAAGAGACCCAGTACTTC. Its translation: CASSLTRPQETQYF. The rearrangement joins TRBV28 to TRBJ2-5; no firm D call. The V end was cut by 2 bases, the J end by 1 base, with 8 bases between. The CDR3 sequence is 14 residues long. Per germline, CDR1 MDHEN and CDR2 SYDVKM. The whole variable domain, filled in from reference TRBV28 and TRBJ2-5, reads DVKVTQSSRYLVKRTGEKVFLECVQDMDHENMFWYRQDPGLGLRLIYFSYDVKMKEKGDIPEGYSVSREKKERFSLILESASTNQTSMYLCASSLTRPQETQYFGPGTRLLVL.

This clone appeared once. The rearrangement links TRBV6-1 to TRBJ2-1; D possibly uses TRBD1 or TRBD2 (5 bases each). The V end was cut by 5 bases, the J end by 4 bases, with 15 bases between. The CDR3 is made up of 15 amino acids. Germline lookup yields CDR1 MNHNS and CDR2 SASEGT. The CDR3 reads CASSTSSGLYNEQFF. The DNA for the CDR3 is TGTGCCAGCAGTACTAGTTCAGGGTTGTACAATGAGCAGTTCTTC.

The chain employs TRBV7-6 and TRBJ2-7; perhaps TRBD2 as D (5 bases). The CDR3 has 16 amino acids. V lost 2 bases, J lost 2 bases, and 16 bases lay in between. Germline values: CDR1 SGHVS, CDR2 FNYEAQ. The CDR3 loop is CASSLSSTPGAYEQYF. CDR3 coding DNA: TGTGCCAGCAGCTTAAGTAGTACCCCCGGGGCCTACGAGCAGTACTTC.

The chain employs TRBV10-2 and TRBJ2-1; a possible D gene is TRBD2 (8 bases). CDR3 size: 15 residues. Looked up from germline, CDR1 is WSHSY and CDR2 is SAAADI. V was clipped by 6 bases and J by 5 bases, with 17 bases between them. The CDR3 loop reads CASRTGTSGHNEQFF. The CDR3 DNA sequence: TGCGCCAGCAGGACAGGGACTAGTGGCCACAATGAGCAGTTCTTC.